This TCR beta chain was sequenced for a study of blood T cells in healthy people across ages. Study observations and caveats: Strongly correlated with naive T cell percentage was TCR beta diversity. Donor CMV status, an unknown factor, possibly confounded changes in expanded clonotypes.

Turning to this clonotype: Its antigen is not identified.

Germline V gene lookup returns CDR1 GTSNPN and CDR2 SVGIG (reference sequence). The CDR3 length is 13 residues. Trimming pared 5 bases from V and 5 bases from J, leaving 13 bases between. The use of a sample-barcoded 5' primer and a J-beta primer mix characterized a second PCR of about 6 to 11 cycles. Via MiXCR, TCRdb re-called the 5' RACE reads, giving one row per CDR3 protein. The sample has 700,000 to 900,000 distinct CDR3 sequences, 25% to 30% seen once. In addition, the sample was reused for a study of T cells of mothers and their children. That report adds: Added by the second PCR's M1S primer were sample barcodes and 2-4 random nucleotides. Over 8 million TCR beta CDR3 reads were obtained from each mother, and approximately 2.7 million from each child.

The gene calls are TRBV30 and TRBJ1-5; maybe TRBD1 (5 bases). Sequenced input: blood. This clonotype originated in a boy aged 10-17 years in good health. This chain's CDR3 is CAWSDSGDQPQHF. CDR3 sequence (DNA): TGTGCCTGGTCAGACAGTGGAGATCAGCCCCAGCATTTT.